The entry below gives a single T cell receptor (beta chain) sequence along with its context. Germline V gives CDR1 LGHDT, CDR2 YNNKEL (reference sequence). This CDR3 comprises 19 residues. This entry comes from a study of blood T cells in healthy people across ages. For the second PCR, which ran for 7 to 11 cycles, a sample-barcoded 5' primer and a J-beta primer mix were used. TCRdb reanalysed the 5' RACE reads using MiXCR and keeps one entry per CDR3 protein. The sample shows about a million distinct CDR3 sequences, about 51% of them seen only once. The sequenced sample consisted of blood. The TCR sequence derives from an older woman in good health. V usage is TRBV3-1 and J usage is TRBJ2-1; 8 bases match TRBD2. TRBJ2-7 explains the end of the DNA better; the J call may be wrong. The CDR3 nucleotides read TGTGCCAGCAGCCAAGATCAAGCGGGAGTCAACCTCCCCTACAATGAGCAGTACTTC. It translates to CASSQDQAGVNLPYNEQYF.